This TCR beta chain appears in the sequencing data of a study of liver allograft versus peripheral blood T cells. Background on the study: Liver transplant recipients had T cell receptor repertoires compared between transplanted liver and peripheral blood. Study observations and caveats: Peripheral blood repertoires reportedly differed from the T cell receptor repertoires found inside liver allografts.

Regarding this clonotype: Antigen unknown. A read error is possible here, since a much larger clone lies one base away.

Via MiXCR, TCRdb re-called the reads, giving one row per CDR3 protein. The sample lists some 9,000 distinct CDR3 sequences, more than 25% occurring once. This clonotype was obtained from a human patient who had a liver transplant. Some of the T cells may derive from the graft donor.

The CDR3 spells CASSRTRDSGGYTF. CDR3 coding DNA: TGTGCCAGTAGTCGGACCCGGGACAGTGGTGGCTACACCTTC. The rearrangement uses TRBV19 and TRBJ1-2, with 7 bases that match TRBD1. CDR1 is LNHDA, CDR2 SQIVND, per germline (reference sequence). The CDR3 is 14 amino acids. The J segment lost 7 bases and the V segment lost 5 bases, leaving 10 bases of the junction unmatched.